These T cell receptor beta chains were read from a single sample in a study of shared clonotypes between healthy human individuals. TCRdb keeps only in-frame clones here, not all; method: immunoSEQ multiplex PCR. The table lists some 2 million clones, 85% to 95% of them singletons. Material: naive CD8+ T cells sorted from blood. These receptors were obtained from a man between 18 and 35 years old in good health. CDR3s include the opening cysteine and the closing phenylalanine or tryptophan. Fields, in order: D gene, J gene, clone size, CDR3 length, V gene, CDR3 protein, CDR3 DNA. D genes are given only for firm matches. The size field is filled for only some rows; it gives once, few, many or a size class.

- TRBJ2-7 - 13 TRBV29-1 CSVGDPGGYEQYF TGCAGCGTTGGGGACCCAGGCGGCTACGAGCAGTACTTC
- TRBJ2-1 - 14 TRBV5-4 CASSEEGGYNEQFF TGTGCCAGCAGCGAGGAGGGGGGCTACAATGAGCAGTTCTTC
- TRBJ1-2 - 14 TRBV6-1 CASSDTQGVGGYTF TGTGCCAGCAGTGACACACAGGGTGTGGGCGGCTACACCTTC
- TRBJ1-6 - 16 TRBV5-8 CASSPGTASYNSPLHF TGTGCCAGCAGCCCTGGGACGGCCTCCTATAATTCACCCCTCCACTTT
- TRBJ1-2 - 16 TRBV6-6 CASSYEVLGGDYGYTF TGTGCCAGCAGTTACGAAGTCCTCGGGGGGGACTATGGCTACACCTTC
- TRBJ1-2 - 15 TRBV5-4 CASSLAILDNYGYTF TGTGCCAGCAGCTTGGCTATTTTGGATAACTATGGCTACACCTTC
- TRBJ1-5 - 12 TRBV30 CAWGVGDQPQHF TGTGCCTGGGGAGTGGGGGATCAGCCCCAGCATTTT
TRBD1 TRBJ1-6 - 14 TRBV19 CASSMTGSNSPLHF TGTGCCAGTAGTATGACAGGGTCGAATTCACCCCTCCACTTT
- TRBJ2-7 - 12 TRBV6-5 CASSTRSYEQYF TGTGCCAGCAGTACCCGCTCCTACGAGCAGTACTTC
TRBD2 TRBJ2-5 - 15 TRBV13 CASSQGLAGQETQYF TGTGCCAGCAGCCAAGGCCTAGCGGGCCAAGAGACCCAGTACTTC
TRBD1 TRBJ2-7 - 14 TRBV5-4 CASSTDRGSYEQYF TGTGCCAGCAGCACAGACAGGGGCTCCTACGAGCAGTACTTC
TRBD2 TRBJ2-1 - 16 TRBV27 CASSFSGGETYNEQFF TGTGCCAGCAGTTTCAGCGGGGGGGAAACCTACAATGAGCAGTTCTTC
- TRBJ2-5 - 15 TRBV27 CASSFFRGDQETQYF TGTGCCAGCAGTTTCTTCCGAGGAGACCAAGAGACCCAGTACTTC
- TRBJ2-1 - 16 TRBV4-1 CASSQDRGTLPKEQFF TGCGCCAGCAGCCAAGATCGTGGGACTCTGCCAAAAGAGCAGTTCTTC
- TRBJ1-2 once 12 TRBV5-4 CASSGGDKGYTF TGTGCCAGCAGCGGTGGGGACAAGGGCTACACCTTC
TRBD1 TRBJ2-1 - 13 TRBV6-6 CASSWTGSNEQFF TGTGCCAGCAGCTGGACAGGGTCTAATGAGCAGTTCTTC
TRBD1 TRBJ1-6 - 15 TRBV10-2 CASSATGEADSPLHF TGCGCCAGCAGTGCGACAGGGGAAGCAGATTCACCCCTCCACTTT
TRBD1 TRBJ2-3 - 16 TRBV4-3 CASSEGTGGMLDTQYF TGCGCCAGCAGTGAAGGGACAGGGGGCATGTTAGATACGCAGTATTTT
- TRBJ1-3 - 15 TRBV27 CASSPGRSSGNTIYF TGTGCCAGCAGCCCTGGACGTTCCAGTGGAAACACCATATATTTT
- TRBJ2-7 - 14 TRBV2 CASSDTSRDYEQYF TGTGCCAGCAGTGACACTAGCAGGGACTACGAGCAGTACTTC
- TRBJ2-7 - 12 TRBV13 CASSLRGDEQYF TGTGCCAGCAGCCTAAGAGGGGACGAGCAGTACTTC
- TRBJ2-5 - 16 TRBV7-9 CASSLLGAAVQETQYF TGTGCCAGCAGCTTATTGGGGGCAGCAGTACAAGAGACCCAGTACTTC
TRBD1 TRBJ2-7 - 17 TRBV7-9 CASSHPASGQGSYEQYF TGTGCCAGCAGCCACCCAGCCTCGGGACAGGGGTCCTACGAGCAGTACTTC
TRBD1 TRBJ1-1 - 12 TRBV30 CAWGTGGAEAFF TGTGCCTGGGGGACAGGAGGGGCTGAAGCTTTCTTT
- TRBJ2-7 - 14 TRBV9 CASSVVDGAYEQYF TGTGCCAGCAGCGTAGTTGACGGAGCCTACGAGCAGTACTTC
- TRBJ2-7 - 13 TRBV10-2 CASSESPPYEQYF TGCGCCAGCAGTGAGTCGCCTCCCTACGAGCAGTACTTC
- TRBJ2-7 - 15 TRBV7-9 CASSLALGGRLEQYF TGTGCCAGCAGCTTAGCGCTGGGCGGACGGTTGGAGCAGTACTTC
- TRBJ1-3 - 14 TRBV7-2 CASSSSGVGNTIYF TGTGCCAGCAGTTCTTCAGGGGTGGGAAACACCATATATTTT
TRBD1 TRBJ2-7 - 15 TRBV18 CASSPGQSLTYEQYF TGTGCCAGCTCACCGGGACAGTCCCTCACCTACGAGCAGTACTTC
- TRBJ1-2 - 15 TRBV13 CASIGGDGPPEGYTF TGTGCCAGCATCGGGGGTGATGGGCCACCGGAAGGCTACACCTTC
- TRBJ1-1 - 14 TRBV6-5 CASSYSEGHTEAFF TGTGCCAGCAGTTACTCAGAGGGGCACACTGAAGCTTTCTTT
- TRBJ1-2 - 12 TRBV19 CASSSDNYGYTF TGTGCCAGTAGCTCGGACAACTATGGCTACACCTTC
- TRBJ1-3 - 13 TRBV6-6 CASSPYRGNTIYF TGTGCCAGCAGTCCCTACAGGGGAAACACCATATATTTT
- TRBJ2-7 - 12 TRBV30 CAWNIGAYEQYF TGTGCCTGGAATATCGGCGCCTACGAGCAGTACTTC
- TRBJ1-4 - 15 TRBV6-5 CASSYTVATNEKLFF TGTGCCAGCAGTTACACAGTTGCAACTAATGAAAAACTGTTTTTT
- TRBJ1-6 - 14 TRBV27 CASSLVGSGSPLHF TGTGCCAGCAGTTTAGTTGGGTCTGGATCACCCCTCCACTTT
TRBD2 TRBJ2-7 - 20 TRBV15 CATSRDPRWTSGSPPGEQYF TGTGCCACCAGCAGAGATCCGCGCTGGACTAGCGGGAGCCCCCCTGGCGAGCAGTACTTC
- TRBJ2-3 - 14 TRBV7-9 CASSLRINTDTQYF TGTGCCAGCAGCTTACGAATAAACACAGATACGCAGTATTTT
- TRBJ2-7 - 15 TRBV13 CASSLRGEYTYEQYF TGTGCCAGCAGCTTACGGGGAGAGTATACCTACGAGCAGTACTTC
- TRBJ1-2 - 14 TRBV7-9 CASSLDPGTYGYTF TGTGCCAGCAGCTTAGACCCAGGGACCTATGGCTACACCTTC
TRBD1 TRBJ1-3 - 20 TRBV5-1 CASSGTGGALKIYSGNTIYF TGCGCCAGCAGCGGAACAGGGGGGGCCCTTAAAATTTACTCTGGAAACACCATATATTTT
- TRBJ2-7 - 12 TRBV30 CAWSVLLAEQYF TGTGCCTGGAGTGTCTTACTTGCCGAGCAGTACTTC
TRBD2 TRBJ2-1 - 15 TRBV19 CASSSAGSSYNEQFF TGTGCCAGTAGTTCAGCGGGAAGCTCCTACAATGAGCAGTTCTTC
- TRBJ1-1 - 15 TRBV9 CASSETGTPNTEAFF TGTGCCAGCAGCGAGACCGGGACACCTAACACTGAAGCTTTCTTT
- TRBJ2-7 - 13 TRBV27 CASSPGQHYEQYF TGTGCCAGCAGTCCGGGACAACACTACGAGCAGTACTTC
TRBD1 TRBJ2-7 - 15 TRBV2 CASSEIWDSSYEQYF TGTGCCAGCAGTGAAATATGGGACAGCTCCTACGAGCAGTACTTC
- TRBJ2-5 once 14 TRBV5-3 CARSLVRWARDQYF TGTGCCAGAAGCTTGGTGCGTTGGGCCAGAGACCAGTACTTC
TRBD1 TRBJ2-6 - 19 TRBV11-2 CASSLVWGQLSSGANVLTF TGTGCCAGCAGCTTAGTTTGGGGACAGTTAAGCTCTGGGGCCAACGTCCTGACTTTC
TRBD2 TRBJ2-1 - 16 TRBV2 CASSDRSGGAYNEQFF TGTGCCAGCAGCGACCGTAGCGGGGGGGCCTACAATGAGCAGTTCTTC
TRBD1 TRBJ1-4 - 15 TRBV7-9 CASSFSGGADEKLFF TGTGCCAGCAGCTTTTCAGGGGGCGCGGATGAAAAACTGTTTTTT
- TRBJ2-3 - 15 TRBV15 CATSRGGISTDTQYF TGTGCCACCAGCAGAGGCGGGATTTCCACAGATACGCAGTATTTT
- TRBJ1-4 few 12 TRBV27 CASKGHNEKLFF TGTGCCAGCAAGGGACATAATGAAAAACTGTTTTTT
- TRBJ2-5 - 15 TRBV5-1 CASSLKSEHQETQYF TGCGCCAGCAGCTTGAAGTCAGAACACCAAGAGACCCAGTACTTC
TRBD1 TRBJ1-1 - 14 TRBV4-1 CASSSGQRNTEAFF TGCGCCAGCAGCTCGGGACAGCGGAACACTGAAGCTTTCTTT
- TRBJ1-2 - 16 TRBV6-6 CASSGLSDKEDDGYTF TGTGCCAGCAGCGGCTTATCCGACAAGGAGGATGATGGCTACACCTTC
- TRBJ2-7 - 13 TRBV7-7 CASSLSGSYEQYF TGTGCTAGCAGCTTGAGTGGCTCCTACGAGCAGTACTTC